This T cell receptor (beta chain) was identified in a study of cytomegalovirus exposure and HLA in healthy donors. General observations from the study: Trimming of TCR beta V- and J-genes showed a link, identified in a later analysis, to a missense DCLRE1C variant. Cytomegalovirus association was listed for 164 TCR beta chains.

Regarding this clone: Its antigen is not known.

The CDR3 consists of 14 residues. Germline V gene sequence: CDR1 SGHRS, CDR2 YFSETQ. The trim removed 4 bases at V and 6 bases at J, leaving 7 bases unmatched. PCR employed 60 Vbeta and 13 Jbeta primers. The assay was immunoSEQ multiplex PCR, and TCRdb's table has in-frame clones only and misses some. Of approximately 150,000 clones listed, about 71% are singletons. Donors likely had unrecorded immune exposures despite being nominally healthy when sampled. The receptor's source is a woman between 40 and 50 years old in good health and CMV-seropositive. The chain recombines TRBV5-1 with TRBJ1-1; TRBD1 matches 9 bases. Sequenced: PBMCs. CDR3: CASSQDRGGPEAFF. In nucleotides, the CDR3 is TGCGCCAGCAGCCAGGACAGGGGAGGCCCTGAAGCTTTCTTT.